These 16 T cell receptor beta chains originate from one sample sequenced in a study of vaccination effects on CD4 cells after COVID-19. These receptors are not linked to any known antigen. Profiling relied on immunoSEQ multiplex PCR, and the TCRdb table lists in-frame clones only, not all of them. Among fewer than 65,000 clones listed, 81% were seen once. Within the ViraFEST assay, antigen-specific CD4+ T cells underwent expansion with viral peptide pools prior to sequencing. Cells that had been cultured for 10 days were the source of isolated CD4+ T cells. Source: CD4+ T cells from PBMCs cultured with HCoV-229E spike peptides, taken before COVID-19 vaccination. Source of these receptors: a human donor who received a COVID-19 vaccine.

The chain has TRBV6-5 and TRBJ1-1; possible D gene TRBD1, 6 bases. Germline V gives CDR1 MNHEY, CDR2 SVGAGI. The CDR3 totals 14 residues. V was trimmed by 0 bases and J by 7 bases, leaving 12 bases between them. The CDR3 nucleotides read TGTGCCAGCAGTTACTCCCAGGGGCGGGGTGAAGCTTTCTTT. This codes for CASSYSQGRGEAFF.

This rearrangement joins TRBV7-3 to TRBJ1-1, with a weak D call TRBD1 (6 bases). Per the germline V gene, CDR1 is SGHTA and CDR2 is FQGTGA. This CDR3 is built from 13 residues. With 2 bases removed from V and 4 bases from J, the gap between germline ends came to 8 bases. The DNA of the CDR3 is TGTGCCAGCAGCTTAGGGGGGGCCACTGAAGCTTTCTTT. It is translated as CASSLGGATEAFF.

The V and J genes are TRBV28 and TRBJ2-3, with a tentative D call TRBD1 (5 bases). The germline V gene encodes CDR1 MDHEN and CDR2 SYDVKM. Trimming cost V 7 bases and J 3 bases, with 14 bases left between them. The CDR3 contains 14 residues. The CDR3 region is CASIPQGYTDTQYF. In nucleotides, the CDR3 is TGTGCCAGCATCCCCCAGGGCTATACAGATACGCAGTATTTT.

The chain has TRBV7-2 and TRBJ1-1; D gene unclear. The CDR3 loop spans 15 amino acids. Germline CDR1 is SGHTA and CDR2 is FQGNSA. V was shortened by 2 bases and J by 0 bases, with 10 bases between the two germline ends. The CDR3 region is CASSLRPVVNTEAFF. The CDR3 bases are TGTGCCAGCAGCTTAAGACCCGTTGTGAACACTGAAGCTTTCTTT.

The chain joins TRBV7-2 to TRBJ2-3; tentatively, D is TRBD1 or TRBD2 (6 bases each). The V end lost 1 base, the J end lost 3 bases, and 11 bases lay between the germline ends. This CDR3 has 15 residues. Germline CDR1 SGHTA, CDR2 FQGNSA. The chain's CDR3 is CASSLVTGATDTQYF. DNA for the CDR3: TGTGCCAGCAGCTTAGTCACGGGGGCGACAGATACGCAGTATTTT.

The chain is built from TRBV7-2 and TRBJ1-1, with unresolved D. The CDR3 totals 13 residues. Trimming shortened V by 5 bases and J by 3 bases, and 10 bases separated the two germline ends. From germline, CDR1 is SGHTA and CDR2 FQGNSA. CDR3 DNA sequence: TGTGCCAGCAGCCGACCCATCCACACTGAAGCTTTCTTT. It encodes CASSRPIHTEAFF.

This clone was detected only a few times. This chain joins TRBV5-1 and TRBJ1-5; 7 nucleotides match TRBD1. The junction had 13 bases not matched to a gene; V was cut back by 2 bases and J by 5 bases. The germline CDR1 and CDR2 sequences are SGHRS and YFSETQ. The CDR3 length is 17 residues. The CDR3 here is CASSFSRDRYADQPQHF. The CDR3 nucleotides are TGCGCCAGCAGCTTCTCTCGGGACAGATACGCGGATCAGCCCCAGCATTTT.

This rearrangement joins TRBV7-9 to TRBJ2-1, with 11 bases lining up with TRBD1. Germline CDR1 reads SEHNR; CDR2 reads FQNEAQ (reference sequence). V was pared by 5 bases and J by 7 bases, with 7 bases of the junction left unmatched. The CDR3 runs 15 residues. DNA for the CDR3: TGTGCCAGCAGCCGATCCGGGACAGGGGGGAATGAGCAGTTCTTC. Translating it yields CASSRSGTGGNEQFF.

The chain uses TRBV21-1 and TRBJ2-5. TRBV21-1 is recorded as a pseudogene. CDR3 length: 15 amino acids. For the CDR3, the DNA is TGTGCCAGCAGCAAAGCTCTGGGGGGCCGGGAGACCCAGTACTTC. It yields the protein CASSKALGGRETQYF.

V and J are TRBV11-3 and TRBJ2-7; the D is unclear. The length of the CDR3 is 15 residues. V shed 1 base and J shed 0 bases, with 10 bases lying between them. The germline V gene encodes CDR1 SGHNT and CDR2 YENEEA. CDR3 coding DNA: TGTGCCAGCAGCTTAGGTGGCCTAAGCTCCTACGAGCAGTACGTC. Protein: CASSLGGLSSYEQYV.

The chain combines TRBV2 with TRBJ1-1, with TRBD1 identical over 7 bases. CDR3 size: 14 residues. The V gene end was trimmed by 6 bases and the J gene end by 0 bases; junction bases not matched to a gene: 4. Germline values: CDR1 SNHLY, CDR2 FYNNEI. CDR3 coding DNA: TGTGCCAGCAGCGTAGGGACAGTGAACACTGAAGCTTTCTTT. Its protein product is CASSVGTVNTEAFF.

The chain employs TRBV25-1 and TRBJ2-5, with D perhaps TRBD1 (7 bases). Germline V gene sequence: CDR1 MGHDK, CDR2 SYGVNS. CDR3 length: 12 residues. V was trimmed by 9 bases and J by 6 bases, leaving 14 bases between them. The CDR3 loop is CASSGGMKTQYF. In DNA, the CDR3 is TGTGCCAGTTCAGGGGGGATGAAGACCCAGTACTTC.

The chain's CDR3 is CASSLVGTSGYNEQFF. Written as DNA, the CDR3 is TGTGCCAGCAGCTTAGTTGGGACTAGCGGTTACAATGAGCAGTTCTTC. The chain is built from TRBV7-6 and TRBJ2-1, with 11 bases aligning to TRBD2. Germline CDR1 SGHVS, CDR2 FNYEAQ. The CDR3 runs 16 residues. V was clipped by 1 base and J by 4 bases; unmatched bases: 3.

This clone has just one count. The chain couples TRBV5-5 to TRBJ1-5, with TRBD1 matching 9 bases. The V gene's germline CDR1 is SGHKS and CDR2 YYEKEE (reference sequence). The CDR3 contains 15 residues. V shed 1 base and J 5 bases; nucleotides not matched to a gene: 4. This CDR3 is CASSLQGQGHQPQHF. The CDR3 DNA sequence: TGTGCCAGCAGCTTGCAGGGACAGGGCCATCAGCCCCAGCATTTT.

This chain joins TRBV5-1 and TRBJ1-4, with no clear D. V shed 3 bases and J shed 4 bases, with 10 bases lying between them. Germline-derived CDR1 and CDR2 are SGHRS and YFSETQ. This CDR3 has 14 residues. CDR3 residues: CASSSRTDNEKLFF. CDR3 bases: TGCGCCAGCAGCTCCCGGACGGATAATGAAAAACTGTTTTTT.

This clone showed up just a few times. V and J are TRBV7-8 and TRBJ1-2; D is unclear. The CDR3 sequence is 13 residues long. The germline V gene has CDR1 SGHVS and CDR2 FQNEAQ. V was clipped by 3 bases and J by 0 bases, with 5 bases between them. In nucleotides, the CDR3 is TGTGCCAGCAGCTTGAGGGCTAACTATGGCTACACCTTC. Its translation is CASSLRANYGYTF.